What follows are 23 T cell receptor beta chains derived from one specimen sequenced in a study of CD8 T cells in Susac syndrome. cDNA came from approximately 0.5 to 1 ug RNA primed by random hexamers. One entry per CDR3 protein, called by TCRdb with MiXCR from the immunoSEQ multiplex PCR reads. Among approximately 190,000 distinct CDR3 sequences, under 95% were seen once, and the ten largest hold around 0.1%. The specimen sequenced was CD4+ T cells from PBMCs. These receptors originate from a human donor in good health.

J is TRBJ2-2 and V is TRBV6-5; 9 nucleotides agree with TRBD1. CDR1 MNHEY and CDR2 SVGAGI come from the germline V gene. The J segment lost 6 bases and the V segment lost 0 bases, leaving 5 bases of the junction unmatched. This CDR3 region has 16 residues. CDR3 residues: CASSYSTGQGPGELFF. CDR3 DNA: TGTGCCAGCAGTTACTCGACGGGACAGGGCCCCGGGGAGCTGTTTTTT.

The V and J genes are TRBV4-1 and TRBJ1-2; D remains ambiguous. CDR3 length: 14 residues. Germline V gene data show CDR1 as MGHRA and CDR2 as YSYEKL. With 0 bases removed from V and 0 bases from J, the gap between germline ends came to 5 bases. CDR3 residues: CASSQDSPNYGYTF. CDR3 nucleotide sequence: TGCGCCAGCAGCCAAGATAGCCCTAACTATGGCTACACCTTC.

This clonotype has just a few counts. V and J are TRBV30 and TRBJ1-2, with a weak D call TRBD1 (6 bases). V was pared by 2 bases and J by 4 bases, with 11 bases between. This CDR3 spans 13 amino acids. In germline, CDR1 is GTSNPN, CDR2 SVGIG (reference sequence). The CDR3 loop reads CAWSNGQTYGYTF. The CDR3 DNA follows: TGTGCCTGGAGTAACGGACAGACCTATGGCTACACCTTC.

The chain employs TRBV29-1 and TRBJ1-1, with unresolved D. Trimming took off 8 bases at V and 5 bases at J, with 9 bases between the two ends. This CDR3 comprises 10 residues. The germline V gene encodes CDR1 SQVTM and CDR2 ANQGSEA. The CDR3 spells CSFAGTEAFF. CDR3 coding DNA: TGCAGCTTCGCCGGGACTGAAGCTTTCTTT.

Written as DNA, the CDR3 is TGTGCCAGCAGCCCCACTGGGGTGGGCACCCTCCACTTT. It is translated as CASSPTGVGTLHF. This chain uses TRBV7-3 with TRBJ1-6, with D hard to call. This CDR3 is built from 13 residues. V lost 5 bases and J lost 14, with 16 bases in between. Germline CDR1 reads SGHTA; CDR2 reads FQGTGA.

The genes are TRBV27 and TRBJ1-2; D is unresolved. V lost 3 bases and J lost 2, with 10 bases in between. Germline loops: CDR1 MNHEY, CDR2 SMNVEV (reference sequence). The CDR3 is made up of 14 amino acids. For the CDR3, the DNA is TGTGCCAGCAGTTTCGATAAAACCAACTATGGCTACACCTTC. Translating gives CASSFDKTNYGYTF.

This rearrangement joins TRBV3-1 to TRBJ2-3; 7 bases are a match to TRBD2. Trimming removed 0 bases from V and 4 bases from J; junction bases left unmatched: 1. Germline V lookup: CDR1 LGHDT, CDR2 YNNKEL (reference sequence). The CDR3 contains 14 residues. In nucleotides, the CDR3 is TGTGCCAGCAGCCAAGATCTAGCGGCAGATACGCAGTATTTT. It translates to CASSQDLAADTQYF.

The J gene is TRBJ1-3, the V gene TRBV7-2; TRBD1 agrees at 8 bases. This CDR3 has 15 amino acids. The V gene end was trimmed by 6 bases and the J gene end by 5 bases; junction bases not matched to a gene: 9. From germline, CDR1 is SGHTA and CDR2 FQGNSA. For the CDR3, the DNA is TGTGCCAGCAGGCAACAGGGGGGAGGAAGAAACACCATATATTTT. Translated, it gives CASRQQGGGRNTIYF.

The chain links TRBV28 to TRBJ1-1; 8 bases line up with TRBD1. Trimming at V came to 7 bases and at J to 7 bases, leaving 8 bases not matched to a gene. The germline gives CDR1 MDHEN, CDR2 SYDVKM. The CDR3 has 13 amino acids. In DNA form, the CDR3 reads TGTGCCAGCACCAGTGGGACAGGAGATGAAGCTTTCTTT. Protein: CASTSGTGDEAFF.

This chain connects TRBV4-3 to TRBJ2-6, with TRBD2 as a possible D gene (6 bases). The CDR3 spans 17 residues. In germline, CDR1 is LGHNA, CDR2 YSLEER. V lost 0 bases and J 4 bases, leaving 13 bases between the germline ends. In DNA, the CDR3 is TGCGCCAGCAGCCAAGATCCTGGAGGGGTCGGGGCCAACGTCCTGACTTTC. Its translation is CASSQDPGGVGANVLTF.

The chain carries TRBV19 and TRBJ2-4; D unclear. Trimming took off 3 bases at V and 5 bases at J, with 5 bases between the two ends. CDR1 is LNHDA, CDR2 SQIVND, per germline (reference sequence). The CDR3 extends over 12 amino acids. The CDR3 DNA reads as TGTGCCAGTAGTATGGCCGAAAACATTCAGTACTTC. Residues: CASSMAENIQYF.

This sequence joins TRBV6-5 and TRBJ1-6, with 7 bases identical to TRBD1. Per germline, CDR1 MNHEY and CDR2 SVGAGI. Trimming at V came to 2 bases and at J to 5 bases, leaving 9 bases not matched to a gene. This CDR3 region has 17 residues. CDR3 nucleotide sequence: TGTGCCAGCAGTTACAGGGGGGACAGTAGGAATAATTCACCCCTCCACTTT. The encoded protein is CASSYRGDSRNNSPLHF.

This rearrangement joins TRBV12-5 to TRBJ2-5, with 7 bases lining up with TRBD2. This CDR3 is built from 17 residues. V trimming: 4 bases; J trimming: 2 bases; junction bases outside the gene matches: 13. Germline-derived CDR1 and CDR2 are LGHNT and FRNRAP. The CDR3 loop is CASGSGGGELAQETQYF. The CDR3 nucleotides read TGTGCTAGTGGTTCGGGGGGAGGGGAACTAGCACAAGAGACCCAGTACTTC.

CDR3 in amino acids: CASSYGDSNQPQHF. CDR3 DNA: TGTGCCAGCAGTTATGGGGATAGCAATCAGCCCCAGCATTTT. This chain links TRBV6-2 or TRBV6-3 with TRBJ1-5; no reliable D call. Per the germline V gene, CDR1 is MNHEY and CDR2 is SVGEGT. The CDR3 loop spans 14 amino acids. Trimming pared 3 bases from V and 0 bases from J, leaving 6 bases between.

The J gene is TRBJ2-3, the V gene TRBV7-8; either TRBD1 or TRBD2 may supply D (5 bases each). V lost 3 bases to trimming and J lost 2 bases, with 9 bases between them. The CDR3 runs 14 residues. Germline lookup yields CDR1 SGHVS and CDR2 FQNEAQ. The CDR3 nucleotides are TGTGCCAGCAGCTTGTTTGGGACCACAGATACGCAGTATTTT. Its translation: CASSLFGTTDTQYF.

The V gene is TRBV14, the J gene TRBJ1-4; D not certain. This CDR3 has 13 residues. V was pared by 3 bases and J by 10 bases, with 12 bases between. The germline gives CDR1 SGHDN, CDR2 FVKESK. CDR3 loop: CASSHDSRGKLFF. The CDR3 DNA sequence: TGTGCCAGCAGCCACGATTCGAGAGGAAAACTGTTTTTT.

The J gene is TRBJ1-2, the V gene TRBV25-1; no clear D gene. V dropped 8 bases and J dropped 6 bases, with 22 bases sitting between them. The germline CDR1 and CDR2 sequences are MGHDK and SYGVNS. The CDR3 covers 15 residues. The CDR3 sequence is CASVGYGEGKDGYTF. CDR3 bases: TGTGCCAGCGTGGGGTATGGGGAGGGTAAGGATGGCTACACCTTC.

The CDR3 DNA reads TGTGCCAGCAGTAGGCGGTCCGGGGCCGACGAGCAGTACTTC. As protein: CASSRRSGADEQYF. The chain joins TRBV6-5 to TRBJ2-7; D may be TRBD1 or TRBD2 (5 bases each). Germline lookup yields CDR1 MNHEY and CDR2 SVGAGI. V gave up 5 bases and J gave up 5 bases, with 16 bases separating them. This CDR3 has 14 residues.

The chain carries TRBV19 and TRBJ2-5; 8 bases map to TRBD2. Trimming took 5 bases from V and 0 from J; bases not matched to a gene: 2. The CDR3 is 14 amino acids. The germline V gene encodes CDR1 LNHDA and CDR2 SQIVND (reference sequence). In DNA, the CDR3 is TGTGCCAGTAGTGCGGGGGGCCACCAAGAGACCCAGTACTTC. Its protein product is CASSAGGHQETQYF.

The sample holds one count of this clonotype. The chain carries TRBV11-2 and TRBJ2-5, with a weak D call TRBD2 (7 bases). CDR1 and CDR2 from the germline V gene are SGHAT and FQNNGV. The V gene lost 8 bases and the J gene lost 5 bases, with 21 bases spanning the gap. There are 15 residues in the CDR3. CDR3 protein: CASRPVRGASETQYF. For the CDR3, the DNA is TGTGCCAGCCGCCCGGTCCGGGGGGCGTCCGAGACCCAGTACTTC.

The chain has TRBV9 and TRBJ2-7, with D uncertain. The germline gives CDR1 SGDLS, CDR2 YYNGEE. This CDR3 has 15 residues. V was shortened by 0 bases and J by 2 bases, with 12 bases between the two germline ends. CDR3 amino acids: CASSVADKGAYEQYF. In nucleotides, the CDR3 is TGTGCCAGCAGCGTAGCGGATAAAGGAGCCTACGAGCAGTACTTC.

CDR3 in DNA: TGTGCCATCAGTGAATCAAACTATGGCTACACCTTC. It translates to CAISESNYGYTF. The V call is TRBV10-3, the J call TRBJ1-2, with no clear D. This CDR3 contains 12 residues. Germline V gives CDR1 ENHRY, CDR2 SYGVKD. V was clipped by 3 bases and J by 2 bases, with 4 bases between them.

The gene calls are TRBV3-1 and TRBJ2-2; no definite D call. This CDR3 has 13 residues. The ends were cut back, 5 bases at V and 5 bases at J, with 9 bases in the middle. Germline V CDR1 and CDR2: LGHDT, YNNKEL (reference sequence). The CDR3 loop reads CASSAIRTGELFF. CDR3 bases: TGTGCCAGCAGCGCAATACGGACCGGGGAGCTGTTTTTT.